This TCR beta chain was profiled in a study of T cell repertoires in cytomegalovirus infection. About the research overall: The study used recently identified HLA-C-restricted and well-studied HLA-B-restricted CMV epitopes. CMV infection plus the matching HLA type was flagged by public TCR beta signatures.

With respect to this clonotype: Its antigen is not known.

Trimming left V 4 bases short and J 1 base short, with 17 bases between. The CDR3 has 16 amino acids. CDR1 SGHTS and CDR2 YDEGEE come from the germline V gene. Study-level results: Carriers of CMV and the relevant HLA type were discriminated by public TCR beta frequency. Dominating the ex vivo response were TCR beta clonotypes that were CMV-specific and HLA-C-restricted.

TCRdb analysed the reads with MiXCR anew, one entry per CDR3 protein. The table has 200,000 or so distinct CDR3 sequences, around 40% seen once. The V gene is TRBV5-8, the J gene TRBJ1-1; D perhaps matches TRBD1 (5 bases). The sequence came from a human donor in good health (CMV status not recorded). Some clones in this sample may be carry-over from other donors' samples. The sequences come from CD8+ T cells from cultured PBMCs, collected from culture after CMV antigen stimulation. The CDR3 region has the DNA TGTGCCAGCAGCCCCTGGGGCAGGAGCGAGAACACTGAAGCTTTCTTT. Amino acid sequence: CASSPWGRSENTEAFF.